Shown below are 12 T cell receptor beta chains from a single sample sequenced in a study of blood T cell repertoires in COVID-19 (dated by TCRdb to about 2020). Library method: the immunoSEQ multiplex PCR assay. Imported from immuneACCESS, the table was reduced by TCRdb to in-frame sequences with V and J called. These copies leave out some clones; in studies compared against another copy, an unresolved V gene accounts for under half, and the cause of the remainder is not known. The sample data list 430,000 or so clones, and 70% to 90% of these were observed just once. In total, the top ten clones hold 0.8% to 0.9% of the sample. What was sequenced was peripheral blood. These receptors were obtained from a man in his late teens or twenties with COVID-19, enrolled during active disease.

The genes are TRBV30 and TRBJ2-3; D is uncertain. Per germline, CDR1 GTSNPN and CDR2 SVGIG (reference sequence). CDR3 length: 14 amino acids. The ends were cut back, 1 base at V and 6 bases at J, with 14 bases in the middle. CDR3 coding DNA: TGTGCCTGGAGTGCAAGAAGACTTTTGGATACGCAGTATTTT. It is translated as CAWSARRLLDTQYF.

The rearrangement links TRBV2 to TRBJ2-7; 11 positions match TRBD1. The CDR3 spans 14 residues. The germline CDR1 and CDR2 sequences are SNHLY and FYNNEI. V was pared by 5 bases and J by 7 bases, with 7 bases of the junction left unmatched. This CDR3 is CASSRGQGAFEQYF. The CDR3 DNA follows: TGTGCCAGCAGTAGAGGACAGGGGGCGTTTGAGCAGTACTTC.

The chain uses TRBV18 and TRBJ2-7; 8 positions agree with TRBD1. The CDR3 has 17 amino acids. In germline, CDR1 is KGHSH, CDR2 LQKENI. V dropped 6 bases and J dropped 2; count of bases not matched to a gene: 15. This CDR3 reads CASSRISRDRLAYEQYF. For the CDR3, the DNA is TGTGCCAGCTCGCGCATTAGTCGGGACAGGCTTGCCTACGAGCAGTACTTC.

The rearrangement uses TRBV28 and TRBJ2-7, with D perhaps TRBD2 (5 bases). The CDR3 is 15 residues long. Trimming cost V 4 bases and J 4 bases, with 17 bases left between them. Germline V gene sequence: CDR1 MDHEN, CDR2 SYDVKM. The CDR3 region is CASSSPFGVKYEQYF. The CDR3 nucleotides read TGTGCCAGCAGTTCCCCTTTCGGGGTTAAGTACGAGCAGTACTTC.

The chain uses TRBV6-2 or TRBV6-3 and TRBJ2-1, with TRBD2 identical over 9 bases. The CDR3 covers 16 residues. Germline lookup yields CDR1 MNHEY and CDR2 SVGEGT. After removal of 2 bases from V and 2 bases from J, the junction contained 4 bases not matched to a gene. The chain's CDR3 is CASSYTSSGTYNEQFF. DNA for the CDR3: TGTGCCAGCAGTTACACATCTAGCGGGACCTACAATGAGCAGTTCTTC.

J is TRBJ2-1 and V is TRBV25-1; 12 positions agree with TRBD2. Germline assignment: CDR1 MGHDK and CDR2 SYGVNS. The CDR3 has 16 residues. V shed 7 bases, J shed 1 base, and the junction held 5 bases outside the gene matches. CDR3 loop: CASKGTSGGSYNEQFF. DNA of the CDR3: TGTGCCAGCAAGGGAACTAGCGGGGGGTCCTACAATGAGCAGTTCTTC.

This sequence joins TRBV5-5 and TRBJ2-1; TRBD2 matches at 8 bases. The junction had 16 bases not matched to a gene; V was cut back by 4 bases and J by 10 bases. CDR3 size: 16 residues. Per germline, CDR1 SGHKS and CDR2 YYEKEE (reference sequence). CDR3 sequence: CASSVIAGRVRPEQFF. In DNA form, the CDR3 reads TGTGCCAGCAGCGTGATAGCGGGGAGGGTGAGGCCAGAGCAGTTCTTC. Based on the CDR3 plus reference TRBV5-5 and TRBJ2-1, the full variable domain is DAGVTQSPTHLIKTRGQQVTLRCSPISGHKSVSWYQQVLGQGPQFIFQYYEKEERGRGNFPDRFSARQFPNYSSELNVNALLLGDSALYLCASSVIAGRVRPEQFFGPGTRLTVL.

The chain carries TRBV5-1 and TRBJ2-3; TRBD2 matches 11 bases. The J segment lost 4 bases and the V segment lost 2 bases, leaving 3 bases of the junction unmatched. Germline CDR1 is SGHRS and CDR2 is YFSETQ. This CDR3 contains 15 residues. CDR3 amino acids: CASSFVTSGADTQYF. The CDR3 DNA sequence: TGCGCCAGCAGCTTCGTGACTAGCGGGGCAGATACGCAGTATTTT.

V and J are TRBV6-5 and TRBJ1-3; D is perhaps TRBD1 (5 bases). The CDR3 has 15 residues. Trimming took off 5 bases at V and 0 bases at J, with 11 bases between the two ends. CDR1 and CDR2 from the germline V gene are MNHEY and SVGAGI. CDR3 amino acids: CASSPSGGSGNTIYF. CDR3 bases: TGTGCCAGCAGTCCCTCGGGGGGCTCTGGAAACACCATATATTTT.

This clone was counted only a few times. This chain links TRBV7-9 with TRBJ2-2; 8 positions agree with TRBD1. The germline V gene has CDR1 SEHNR and CDR2 FQNEAQ (reference sequence). V was pared by 3 bases and J by 2 bases, with 2 bases of the junction left unmatched. This CDR3 contains 15 residues. CDR3 in amino acids: CASSLTGDNTGELFF. CDR3 sequence (DNA): TGTGCCAGCAGCTTGACAGGGGATAACACCGGGGAGCTGTTTTTT.

The CDR3 nucleotides are TGCAGTGCTAGTGCAGGGGGCGGCGGTCAGCCCCAGCATTTT. It yields the protein CSASAGGGGQPQHF. V is TRBV20-1 and J is TRBJ1-5; TRBD1 agrees at 8 bases. With V trimmed by 3 bases and J by 6 bases, 7 bases remained unmatched. Germline V gives CDR1 DFQATT, CDR2 SNEGSKA (reference sequence). This CDR3 has 14 amino acids.

The chain employs TRBV18 and TRBJ2-1; TRBD1 agrees at 8 bases. Germline assignment: CDR1 KGHSH and CDR2 LQKENI. Losses at the gene ends were 6 bases for V and 10 bases for J; bases not matched to a gene: 5. The length of the CDR3 is 12 residues. This CDR3 reads CASSPDRDEQFF. The CDR3, as DNA: TGTGCCAGCTCCCCGGACAGGGACGAGCAGTTCTTC.